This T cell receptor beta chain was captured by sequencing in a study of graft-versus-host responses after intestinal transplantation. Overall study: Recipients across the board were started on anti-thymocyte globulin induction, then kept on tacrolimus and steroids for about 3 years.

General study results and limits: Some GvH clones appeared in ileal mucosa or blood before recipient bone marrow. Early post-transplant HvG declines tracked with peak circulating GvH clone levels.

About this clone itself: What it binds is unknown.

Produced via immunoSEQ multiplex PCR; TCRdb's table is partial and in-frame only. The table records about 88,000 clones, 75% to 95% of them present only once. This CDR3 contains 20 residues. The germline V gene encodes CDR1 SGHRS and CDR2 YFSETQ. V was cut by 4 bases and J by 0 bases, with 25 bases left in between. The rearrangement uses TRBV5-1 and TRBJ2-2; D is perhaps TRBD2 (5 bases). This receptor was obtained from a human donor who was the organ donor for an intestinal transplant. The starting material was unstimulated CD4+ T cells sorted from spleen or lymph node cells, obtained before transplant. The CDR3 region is CASSARPGFSHSANTGELFF. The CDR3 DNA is TGCGCCAGCAGCGCCCGGCCCGGGTTCTCTCATAGCGCGAACACCGGGGAGCTGTTTTTT. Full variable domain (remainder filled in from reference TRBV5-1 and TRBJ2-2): KAGVTQTPRYLIKTRGQQVTLSCSPISGHRSVSWYQQTPGQGLQFLFEYFSETQRNKGNFPGRFSGRQFSNSRSEMNVSTLELGDSALYLCASSARPGFSHSANTGELFFGEGSRLTVL.